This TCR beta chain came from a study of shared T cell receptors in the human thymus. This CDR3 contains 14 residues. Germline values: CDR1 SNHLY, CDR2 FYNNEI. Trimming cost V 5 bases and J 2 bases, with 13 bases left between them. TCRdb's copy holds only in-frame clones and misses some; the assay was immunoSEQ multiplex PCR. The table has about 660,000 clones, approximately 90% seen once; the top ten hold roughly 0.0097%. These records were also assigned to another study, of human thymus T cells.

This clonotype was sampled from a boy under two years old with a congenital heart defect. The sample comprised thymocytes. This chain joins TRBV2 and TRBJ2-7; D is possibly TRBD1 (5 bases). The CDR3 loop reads CASSTGVRPYEQYF. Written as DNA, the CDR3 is TGTGCCAGCAGTACAGGCGTCAGACCCTACGAGCAGTACTTC.